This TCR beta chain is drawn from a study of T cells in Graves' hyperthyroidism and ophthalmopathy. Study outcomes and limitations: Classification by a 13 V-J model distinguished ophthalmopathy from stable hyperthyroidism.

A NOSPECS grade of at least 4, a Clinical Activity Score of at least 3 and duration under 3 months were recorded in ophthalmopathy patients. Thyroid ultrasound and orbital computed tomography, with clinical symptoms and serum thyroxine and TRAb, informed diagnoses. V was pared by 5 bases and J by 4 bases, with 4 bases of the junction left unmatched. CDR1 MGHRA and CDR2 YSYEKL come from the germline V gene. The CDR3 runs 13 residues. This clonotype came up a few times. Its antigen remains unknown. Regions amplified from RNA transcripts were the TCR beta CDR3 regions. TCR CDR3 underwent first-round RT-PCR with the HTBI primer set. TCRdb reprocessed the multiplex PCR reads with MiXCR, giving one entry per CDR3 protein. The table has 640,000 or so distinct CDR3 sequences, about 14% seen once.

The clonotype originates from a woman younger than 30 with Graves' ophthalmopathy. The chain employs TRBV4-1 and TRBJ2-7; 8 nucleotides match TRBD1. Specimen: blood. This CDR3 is CASSNWTGYEQYF. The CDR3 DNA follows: TGCGCCAGCAGCAACTGGACAGGGTACGAGCAGTACTTC.